These 14 T cell receptor beta chains were sequenced from one sample in a study of Ad26.COV2.S vaccination and SARS-CoV-2 variants. Regarding treatment: about 20 received Ad26.COV2.S at low or high dose, single or two shots; roughly 5 received placebo; per-sample allocation not given. Day 63 after the first vaccine or placebo injection was the time point for sampling. Profiling relied on immunoSEQ multiplex PCR, and the TCRdb table lists in-frame clones only, not all of them. The table has about 350,000 clones, 88% seen once. Sample: peripheral blood, taken in a trial of Ad26.COV2.S vaccine versus placebo. The receptors were sampled from a person between 18 and 65 years old who received the Ad26.COV2.S COVID-19 vaccine or a placebo.

This chain joins TRBV4-3 and TRBJ1-4, with a tentative D call TRBD1 (6 bases). CDR3 length: 15 residues. Germline CDR1 and CDR2: LGHNA and YSLEER. With 2 bases removed from V and 8 bases from J, the gap between germline ends came to 15 bases. Here the CDR3 reads CASSQRGKLEEKLFF. CDR3 nucleotides: TGCGCCAGCAGCCAAAGGGGGAAATTAGAGGAAAAACTGTTTTTT.

The V call is TRBV4-3, the J call TRBJ2-7; 8 bases map to TRBD1. The CDR3 has 17 amino acids. J lost 7 bases, V lost 0 bases, and 14 bases had no gene match. Per the germline V gene, CDR1 is LGHNA and CDR2 is YSLEER. CDR3 nucleotides: TGCGCCAGCAGCCAAGAAGGGACAGGACTCTCAGCAGGGGAGCAGTACTTC. Its translation: CASSQEGTGLSAGEQYF.

V gene TRBV7-2 combines with J gene TRBJ2-1; possibly TRBD1 for D (6 bases). The CDR3 is made up of 15 amino acids. The V gene's germline CDR1 is SGHTA and CDR2 FQGNSA. Trimming cost V 8 bases and J 1 base, with 15 bases left between them. CDR3 DNA: TGTGCCAGCCGTACCCAGGGGAGTTCCTACAATGAGCAGTTCTTC. This encodes CASRTQGSSYNEQFF.

CDR3 protein: CARGDRGSYEQYF. In DNA, the CDR3 is TGTGCCAGAGGGGACAGGGGGTCCTACGAGCAGTACTTC. The chain joins TRBV6-5 to TRBJ2-7; 11 positions match TRBD1. The germline CDR1 and CDR2 sequences are MNHEY and SVGAGI. The CDR3 extends over 13 amino acids. Trimming at V came to 9 bases and at J to 1 base, leaving 2 bases not matched to a gene.

The chain recombines TRBV7-3 with TRBJ1-1, with D perhaps TRBD1 (5 bases). This CDR3 comprises 15 residues. V was trimmed by 4 bases and J by 1 base, leaving 13 bases between them. CDR1 and CDR2 from the germline V gene are SGHTA and FQGTGA. The CDR3, as DNA: TGTGCCAGCAGCTCGTCCCCAGGGTCGAACACTGAAGCTTTCTTT. Amino acids: CASSSSPGSNTEAFF. Complete variable domain (other parts from reference TRBV7-3 and TRBJ1-1): GAGVSQTPSNKVTEKGKYVELRCDPISGHTALYWYRQSLGQGPEFLIYFQGTGAADDSGLPNDRFFAVRPEGSVSTLKIQRTERGDSAVYLCASSSSPGSNTEAFFGQGTRLTVV.

The chain uses TRBV4-2 and TRBJ1-2, with D unresolved. The germline V gene has CDR1 LGHNA and CDR2 YNFKEQ. V lost 0 bases and J lost 3, with 11 bases in between. The length of the CDR3 is 15 residues. Here the CDR3 reads CASSQDLLMDYGYTF. DNA of the CDR3: TGTGCCAGCAGCCAAGATCTTTTAATGGACTATGGCTACACCTTC.

The chain has TRBV5-1 and TRBJ1-2; possible D gene TRBD1, 6 bases. The length of the CDR3 is 15 residues. Germline-derived CDR1 and CDR2 are SGHRS and YFSETQ. The V end lost 6 bases, the J end lost 2 bases, and 17 bases lay between the germline ends. The CDR3 region is CASNLLTGSNYGYTF. DNA of the CDR3: TGCGCCAGCAACCTACTCACAGGGTCAAACTATGGCTACACCTTC.

The chain recombines TRBV7-8 with TRBJ1-1; 8 bases are shared with TRBD1. This CDR3 comprises 15 residues. Germline V gene data show CDR1 as SGHVS and CDR2 as FQNEAQ. V trimming: 6 bases; J trimming: 0 bases; junction bases outside the gene matches: 6. CDR3 sequence reads: CASRDRDRLNTEAFF. CDR3 nucleotide sequence: TGTGCCAGCAGGGACAGGGACAGGTTGAACACTGAAGCTTTCTTT. The variable domain in full, completed from reference TRBV7-8 and TRBJ1-1, reads GAGVSQSPRYKVAKRGQDVALRCDPISGHVSLFWYQQALGQGPEFLTYFQNEAQLDKSGLPSDRFFAERPEGSVSTLKIQRTQQEDSAVYLCASRDRDRLNTEAFFGQGTRLTVV.

A single count supports this clone. The chain joins TRBV5-6 to TRBJ2-2, with TRBD1 matching 9 bases. Germline CDR1 reads SGHDT; CDR2 reads YYEEEE. J lost 1 base, V lost 4 bases, and 14 bases had no gene match. The CDR3 spans 19 residues. The CDR3 protein is CASSPKVDRGLRNTGELFF. The CDR3 DNA sequence: TGTGCCAGCAGCCCAAAAGTGGACAGGGGTCTGAGGAACACCGGGGAGCTGTTTTTT.

A single count supports this clone. The chain is built from TRBV7-3 and TRBJ2-5, with D perhaps matching TRBD2 (6 bases). This CDR3 has 15 amino acids. Germline V CDR1 and CDR2: SGHTA, FQGTGA. Trimming removed 5 bases from V and 5 bases from J, with 18 bases in between. CDR3 residues: CASSVEGGVTETQYF. The DNA of the CDR3 is TGTGCCAGCAGCGTGGAAGGCGGGGTTACGGAGACCCAGTACTTC.

The chain joins TRBV28 to TRBJ2-7; 10 nucleotides match TRBD2. The CDR3 is 15 residues long. CDR1 and CDR2 from the germline V gene are MDHEN and SYDVKM. V lost 4 bases, J lost 4 bases, and 7 bases stayed unmatched. The DNA for the CDR3 is TGTGCCAGCAGTTCTGTAGCGGGAGGTACTTACGAGCAGTACTTC. It translates to CASSSVAGGTYEQYF.

The chain links TRBV19 to TRBJ1-2, with D possibly matching TRBD1 (5 bases). This CDR3 has 15 amino acids. Trimming cost V 4 bases and J 8 bases, with 20 bases left between them. Germline lookup yields CDR1 LNHDA and CDR2 SQIVND (reference sequence). CDR3: CASSTGRRVYEGYTF. The CDR3 DNA reads as TGTGCCAGTAGTACAGGGCGGCGGGTTTATGAGGGCTACACCTTC.

This chain links TRBV9 with TRBJ2-1; D gene ambiguous. V lost 0 bases and J lost 4, with 11 bases in between. The CDR3 sequence is 15 residues long. CDR1 is SGDLS, CDR2 YYNGEE, per germline. CDR3 protein: CASSVVQNTYNEQFF. CDR3 nucleotides: TGTGCCAGCAGCGTAGTACAGAATACTTACAATGAGCAGTTCTTC.

This chain uses TRBV2 with TRBJ1-5, with D possibly being TRBD1 (5 bases). Deletions cut 5 bases from V and 6 bases from J, with 17 bases between. The germline V gene encodes CDR1 SNHLY and CDR2 FYNNEI. The CDR3 spans 15 residues. As DNA, the CDR3 is TGTGCCAGCAGTCAACCTGGGGGTTCCGCTCAGCCCCAGCATTTT. It yields the protein CASSQPGGSAQPQHF.